These 21 T cell receptor beta chains were all obtained from the same sample, sequenced in a study of beta chain features in type 1 diabetes. cDNA synthesis used the whole RNA isolate, giving expressed TCRB sequences. TCRdb's copy holds only in-frame clones and misses some; the assay was immunoSEQ multiplex PCR. Altogether 230,000 or so clones are present, approximately 16% being singletons, with the ten largest covering roughly 0.08%. Study conclusions and caveats: Patients with Type 1 diabetes showed moderately but significantly shorter TCRB CDR3s in all four CD4+ subsets.

Their antigens are not known. The sequencing sample was made of naive CD4+ T cells from blood. These receptors came from a man in his thirties or forties with type 1 diabetes.

The chain combines TRBV28 with TRBJ1-2, with D unresolved. Germline assignment: CDR1 MDHEN and CDR2 SYDVKM. This CDR3 comprises 15 residues. The V gene lost 5 bases and the J gene lost 7 bases, with 20 bases spanning the gap. The chain's CDR3 is CASSPALGVGGGYTF. DNA of the CDR3: TGTGCCAGCAGTCCCGCCCTCGGGGTTGGAGGTGGCTACACCTTC.

The chain has TRBV30 and TRBJ1-2; TRBD1 agrees at 8 bases. From germline, CDR1 is GTSNPN and CDR2 SVGIG (reference sequence). The V gene end was trimmed by 2 bases and the J gene end by 8 bases; junction bases not matched to a gene: 7. There are 13 residues in the CDR3. For the CDR3, the DNA is TGTGCCTGGAGTCTTAGGACAGGGTACGGCTACACCTTC. As protein: CAWSLRTGYGYTF. The full variable domain, in which reference TRBV30 and TRBJ1-2 provide the parts outside the CDR3, is SQTIHQWPATLVQPVGSPLSLECTVEGTSNPNLYWYRQAAGRGLQLLFYSVGIGQISSEVPQNLSASRPQDRQFILSSKKLLLSDSGFYLCAWSLRTGYGYTFGSGTRLTVV.

This clone came up a few times. V usage is TRBV27 and J usage is TRBJ2-1, with 8 bases fitting TRBD1. V lost 5 bases to trimming and J lost 9 bases; unmatched junction nucleotides: 9. CDR3 length equals 14 residues. CDR1 MNHEY and CDR2 SMNVEV come from the germline V gene (reference sequence). CDR3: CASSRTGSGGEQFF. DNA of the CDR3: TGTGCCAGCAGTCGGACAGGGAGTGGAGGTGAGCAGTTCTTC.

CDR3: CASSSPHGNEQFF. CDR3 coding DNA: TGTGCCAGCAGCTCCCCCCACGGCAATGAGCAGTTCTTC. The chain links TRBV7-9 to TRBJ2-1; D gene uncertain. The CDR3 spans 13 residues. Germline assignment: CDR1 SEHNR and CDR2 FQNEAQ (reference sequence). V gave up 4 bases and J gave up 6 bases, with 10 bases separating them.

The chain recombines TRBV7-9 with TRBJ2-3; no clear D gene. Germline assignment: CDR1 SEHNR and CDR2 FQNEAQ (reference sequence). The CDR3 runs 13 residues. The V gene lost 2 bases and the J gene lost 3 bases, with 6 bases spanning the gap. CDR3: CASSLTTTDTQYF. CDR3 DNA sequence: TGTGCCAGCAGCTTAACCACGACAGATACGCAGTATTTT.

This chain links TRBV9 with TRBJ2-1; unclear D gene. The V gene's germline CDR1 is SGDLS and CDR2 YYNGEE. This CDR3 comprises 16 residues. Trimming left V 2 bases short and J 0 bases short, with 12 bases between. The CDR3 nucleotides are TGTGCCAGCAGCGTTCTCGTCCTGAGCTCCTACAATGAGCAGTTCTTC. Residues: CASSVLVLSSYNEQFF. Full variable domain (rest looked up from reference TRBV9 and TRBJ2-1): DSGVTQTPKHLITATGQRVTLRCSPRSGDLSVYWYQQSLDQGLQFLIQYYNGEERAKGNILERFSAQQFPDLHSELNLSSLELGDSALYFCASSVLVLSSYNEQFFGPGTRLTVL.

Notes on this clone: Its ends do not fully match the called genes, so a read error is possible. The chain employs TRBV30 and TRBJ1-2; 8 bases are a match to TRBD1. The CDR3 contains 12 residues. Germline CDR1 reads GTSNPN; CDR2 reads SVGIG (reference sequence). The CDR3 spells CAWSDWDRQTSF. The CDR3 DNA is TGTGCCTGGAGTGATTGGGACAGGCAAACTTCCTTC.

Comment on this clone: Compared with germline, one end of the junction differs, possibly owing to a read error. The rearrangement links TRBV20-1 to TRBJ2-1; D is unclear. Germline values: CDR1 DFQATT, CDR2 SNEGSKA (reference sequence). This CDR3 is built from 8 residues. CDR3 loop: CSVARRVF. CDR3 coding DNA: TGCAGTGTTGCGCGTCGGGTCTTC.

This clone was seen only a few times. The chain uses TRBV28 and TRBJ2-1; 7 bases are shared with TRBD1. The CDR3 is 15 amino acids. From germline, CDR1 is MDHEN and CDR2 SYDVKM. V shed 4 bases and J 10 bases; nucleotides not matched to a gene: 13. The CDR3, as DNA: TGTGCCAGCAGTTCCACATTGGACAGGCCAGGGGAGCAGTTCTTC. This gives the protein CASSSTLDRPGEQFF.

This clone was found a few times. The rearrangement links TRBV7-2 to TRBJ2-2; 7 nucleotides match TRBD2. Germline V gene data show CDR1 as SGHTA and CDR2 as FQGNSA. The CDR3 sequence is 14 residues long. V dropped 5 bases and J dropped 5; count of bases not matched to a gene: 5. The CDR3 protein is CASSPTGGTGELFF. The CDR3 DNA follows: TGTGCCAGCAGCCCCACCGGGGGGACCGGGGAGCTGTTTTTT.

The chain recombines TRBV30 with TRBJ1-4; no clear D. V was pared by 2 bases and J by 8 bases, with 12 bases between. The CDR3 has 13 amino acids. Per the germline V gene, CDR1 is GTSNPN and CDR2 is SVGIG (reference sequence). In DNA form, the CDR3 reads TGTGCCTGGAGTCCCATCGAAGGGGAAAAACTGTTTTTT. Protein: CAWSPIEGEKLFF.

The gene calls are TRBV28 and TRBJ2-7, with 10 nucleotides matching TRBD2. V shed 5 bases, J shed 3 bases, and the junction held 4 bases outside the gene matches. This CDR3 has 14 amino acids. CDR1 is MDHEN and CDR2 is SYDVKM in the germline V gene. The CDR3: CASSKIAGGYEQYF. The CDR3 DNA is TGTGCCAGCAGTAAAATAGCGGGAGGCTACGAGCAGTACTTC. The whole variable domain, remainder taken from reference TRBV28 and TRBJ2-7, is DVKVTQSSRYLVKRTGEKVFLECVQDMDHENMFWYRQDPGLGLRLIYFSYDVKMKEKGDIPEGYSVSREKKERFSLILESASTNQTSMYLCASSKIAGGYEQYFGPGTRLTVT.

This sequence joins TRBV27 and TRBJ2-7; the match to TRBD1 covers 9 bases. The junction had 18 bases not matched to a gene; V was cut back by 5 bases and J by 1 base. The CDR3 runs 19 residues. Germline V gene sequence: CDR1 MNHEY, CDR2 SMNVEV (reference sequence). The DNA for the CDR3 is TGTGCCAGCAGTCGAAGACCCCTCCGCCTCGGGACAGGGTCCTACGAGCAGTACTTC. This codes for CASSRRPLRLGTGSYEQYF.

This clone has just a few counts. The chain uses TRBV7-6 and TRBJ2-7; D might be TRBD2 (5 bases). Trimming stripped 3 bases from V and 1 base from J, with 13 bases between. The germline CDR1 and CDR2 sequences are SGHVS and FNYEAQ. The length of the CDR3 is 15 residues. The CDR3 region has the DNA TGTGCCAGCAGCTTCCGGACTGGAGGATCCTACGAGCAGTACTTC. It yields the protein CASSFRTGGSYEQYF.

This clone came up a few times. The V gene is TRBV15, the J gene TRBJ2-4, with TRBD2 as a possible D gene (6 bases). V was trimmed by 1 base and J by 6 bases, leaving 13 bases between them. The germline V gene encodes CDR1 LNHNV and CDR2 YYDKDF (reference sequence). The CDR3 extends over 15 amino acids. The CDR3 spells CATSRAPGGLNIQYF. DNA of the CDR3: TGTGCCACCAGCAGAGCTCCCGGGGGATTAAACATTCAGTACTTC. Together with reference TRBV15 and TRBJ2-4, the CDR3 gives the full variable domain: DAMVIQNPRYQVTQFGKPVTLSCSQTLNHNVMYWYQQKSSQAPKLLFHYYDKDFNNEADTPDNFQSRRPNTSFCFLDIRSPGLGDTAMYLCATSRAPGGLNIQYFGAGTRLSVL.

V gene TRBV7-9 combines with J gene TRBJ2-7, with D possibly TRBD1 on 5 matching bases. CDR3 size: 14 residues. Per germline, CDR1 SEHNR and CDR2 FQNEAQ (reference sequence). V dropped 1 base and J dropped 3 bases, with 10 bases sitting between them. CDR3 loop: CASSLGVGVYEQYF. Written as DNA, the CDR3 is TGTGCCAGCAGCTTAGGAGTAGGGGTCTACGAGCAGTACTTC.

This clone turned up a few times. V and J are TRBV15 and TRBJ2-6; D is ambiguous. The CDR3 spans 13 residues. Between the trimmed V and J ends, which lost 3 bases and 3 bases, there was a span of 3 bases. Germline CDR1 and CDR2: LNHNV and YYDKDF (reference sequence). Written as DNA, the CDR3 is TGTGCCACCAGCAGTGATGGGGCCAACGTCCTGACTTTC. Translated: CATSSDGANVLTF.

This clone has just a few counts. The CDR3 nucleotides are TGTGCCTGGAGTGACAGCTTCGAGGATGAGCAGTTCTTC. It translates to CAWSDSFEDEQFF. The V gene is TRBV30, the J gene TRBJ2-1, with D hard to call. Trimming pared 1 base from V and 8 bases from J, leaving 12 bases between. From germline, CDR1 is GTSNPN and CDR2 SVGIG (reference sequence). The CDR3 consists of 13 residues.

The chain carries TRBV18 and TRBJ2-1; either TRBD1 or TRBD2 may fit D (5 bases each). Germline loops: CDR1 KGHSH, CDR2 LQKENI. This CDR3 is built from 15 residues. V was shortened by 2 bases and J by 6 bases, with 14 bases between the two germline ends. The CDR3 DNA reads as TGTGCCAGCTCACCAGTTTGGGGCGAGGGCAATGAGCAGTTCTTC. It encodes CASSPVWGEGNEQFF.

The chain combines TRBV4-3 with TRBJ1-2; TRBD1 matches at 8 bases. Germline V CDR1 and CDR2: LGHNA, YSLEER. The CDR3 length is 15 residues. J was trimmed by 4 bases and V by 7 bases; bases with no gene match: 11. The CDR3 here is CASTRETGVGYGYTF. Here the CDR3 DNA reads TGCGCCAGCACACGAGAGACAGGGGTGGGCTATGGCTACACCTTC.

This chain uses TRBV5-1 with TRBJ2-5, with 11 nucleotides matching TRBD2. Germline V gene sequence: CDR1 SGHRS, CDR2 YFSETQ. The CDR3 has 16 residues. Trimming took 3 bases from V and 1 from J; bases not matched to a gene: 5. The CDR3 DNA sequence: TGCGCCAGCAGCTCAACCGGGACTAGCGGCCAAGAGACCCAGTACTTC. It specifies CASSSTGTSGQETQYF. The whole variable domain, filled in from reference TRBV5-1 and TRBJ2-5, reads KAGVTQTPRYLIKTRGQQVTLSCSPISGHRSVSWYQQTPGQGLQFLFEYFSETQRNKGNFPGRFSGRQFSNSRSEMNVSTLELGDSALYLCASSSTGTSGQETQYFGPGTRLLVL.